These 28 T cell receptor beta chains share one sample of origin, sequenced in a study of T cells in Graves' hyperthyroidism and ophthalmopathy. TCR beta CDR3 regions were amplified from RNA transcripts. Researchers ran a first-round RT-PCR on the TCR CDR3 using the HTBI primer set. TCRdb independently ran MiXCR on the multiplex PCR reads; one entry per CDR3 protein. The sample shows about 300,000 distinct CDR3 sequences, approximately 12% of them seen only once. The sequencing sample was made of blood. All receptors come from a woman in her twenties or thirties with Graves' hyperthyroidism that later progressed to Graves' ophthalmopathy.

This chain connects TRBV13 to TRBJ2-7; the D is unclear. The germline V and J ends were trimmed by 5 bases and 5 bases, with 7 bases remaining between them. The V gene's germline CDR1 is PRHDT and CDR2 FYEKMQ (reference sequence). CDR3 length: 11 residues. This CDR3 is CASSAEDEQYF. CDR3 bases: TGTGCCAGCAGCGCCGAGGACGAGCAGTACTTC.

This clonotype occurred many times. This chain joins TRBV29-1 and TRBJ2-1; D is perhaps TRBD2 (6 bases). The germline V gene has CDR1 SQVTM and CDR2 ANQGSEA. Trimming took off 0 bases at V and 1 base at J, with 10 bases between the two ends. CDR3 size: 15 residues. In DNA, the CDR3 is TGCAGCGTTGAAGAGCGGGGACCTTCCTACAATGAGCAGTTCTTC. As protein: CSVEERGPSYNEQFF.

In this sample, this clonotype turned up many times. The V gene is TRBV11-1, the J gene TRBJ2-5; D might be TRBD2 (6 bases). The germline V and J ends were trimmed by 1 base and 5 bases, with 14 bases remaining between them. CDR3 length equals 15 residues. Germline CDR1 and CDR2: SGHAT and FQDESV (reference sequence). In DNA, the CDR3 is TGTGCCAGCAGCTTAGAAAGGACGGGGGTGGAGACCCAGTACTTC. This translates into CASSLERTGVETQYF.

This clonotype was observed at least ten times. CDR3 loop: CSATRTGGTTDTQYF. The CDR3 nucleotides read TGCAGTGCTACAAGGACAGGGGGAACCACAGATACGCAGTATTTT. V is TRBV20-1 and J is TRBJ2-3; 10 bases align to TRBD1. Losses at the gene ends were 4 bases for V and 2 bases for J; bases not matched to a gene: 6. Germline values: CDR1 DFQATT, CDR2 SNEGSKA (reference sequence). The CDR3 contains 15 residues.

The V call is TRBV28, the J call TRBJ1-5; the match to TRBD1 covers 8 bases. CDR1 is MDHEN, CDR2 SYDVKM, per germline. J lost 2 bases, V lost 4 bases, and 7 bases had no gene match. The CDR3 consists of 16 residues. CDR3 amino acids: CASSSYQQGGNQPQHF. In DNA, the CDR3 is TGTGCCAGCAGTTCGTATCAACAGGGGGGCAATCAGCCCCAGCATTTT.

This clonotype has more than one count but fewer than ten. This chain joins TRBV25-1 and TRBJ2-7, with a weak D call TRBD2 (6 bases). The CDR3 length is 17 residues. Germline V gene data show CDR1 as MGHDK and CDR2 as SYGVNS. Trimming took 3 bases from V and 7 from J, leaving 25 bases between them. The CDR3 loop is CASSDPFWGRNSREQYF. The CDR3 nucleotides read TGTGCCAGCAGTGATCCCTTTTGGGGGAGGAATTCGCGAGAGCAGTACTTC.

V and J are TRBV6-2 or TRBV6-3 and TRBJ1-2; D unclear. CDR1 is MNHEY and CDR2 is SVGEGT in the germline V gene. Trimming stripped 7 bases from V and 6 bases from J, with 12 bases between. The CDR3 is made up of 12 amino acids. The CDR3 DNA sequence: TGTGCCAGCACTACCTCACGGGATGGCTACACCTTC. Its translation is CASTTSRDGYTF.

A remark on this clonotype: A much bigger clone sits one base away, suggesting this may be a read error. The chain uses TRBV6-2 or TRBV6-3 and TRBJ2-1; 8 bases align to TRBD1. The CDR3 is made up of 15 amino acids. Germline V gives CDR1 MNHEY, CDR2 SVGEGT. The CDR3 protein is CASSLPGQVYKEQFF. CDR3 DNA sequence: TGTGCCAGCAGCCTGCCGGGACAGGTCTACAAGGAGCAGTTCTTC.

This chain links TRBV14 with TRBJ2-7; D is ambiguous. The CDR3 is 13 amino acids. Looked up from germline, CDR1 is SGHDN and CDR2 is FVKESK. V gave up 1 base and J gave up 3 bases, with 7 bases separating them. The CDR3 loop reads CASSQVPGYEQYF. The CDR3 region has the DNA TGTGCCAGCAGCCAAGTTCCTGGCTACGAGCAGTACTTC.

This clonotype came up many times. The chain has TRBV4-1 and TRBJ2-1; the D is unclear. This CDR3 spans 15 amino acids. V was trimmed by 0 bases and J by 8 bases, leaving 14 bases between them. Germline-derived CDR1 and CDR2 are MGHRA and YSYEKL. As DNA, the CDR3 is TGCGCCAGCAGCCAAGATTATCCACGATGGGATGAGCAGTTCTTC. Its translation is CASSQDYPRWDEQFF.

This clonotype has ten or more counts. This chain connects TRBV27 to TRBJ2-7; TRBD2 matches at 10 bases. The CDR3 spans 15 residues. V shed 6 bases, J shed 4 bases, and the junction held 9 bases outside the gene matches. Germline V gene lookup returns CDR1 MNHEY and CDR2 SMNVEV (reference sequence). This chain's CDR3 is CASRLSGRAVYEQYF. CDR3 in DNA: TGTGCCAGCAGGCTGAGCGGGAGGGCCGTTTACGAGCAGTACTTC.

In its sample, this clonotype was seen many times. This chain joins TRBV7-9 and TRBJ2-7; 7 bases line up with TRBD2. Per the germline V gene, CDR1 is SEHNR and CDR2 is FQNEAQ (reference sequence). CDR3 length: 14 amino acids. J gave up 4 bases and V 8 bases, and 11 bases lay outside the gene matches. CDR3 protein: CASQDTRGDYEQYF. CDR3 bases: TGTGCCAGCCAAGACACCCGGGGGGATTACGAGCAGTACTTC.

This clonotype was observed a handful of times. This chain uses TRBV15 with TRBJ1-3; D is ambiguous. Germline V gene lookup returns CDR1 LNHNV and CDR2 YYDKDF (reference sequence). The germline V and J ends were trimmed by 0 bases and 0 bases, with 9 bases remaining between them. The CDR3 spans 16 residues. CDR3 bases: TGTGCCACCAGCAGAGATACAGCCAGCTCTGGAAACACCATATATTTT. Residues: CATSRDTASSGNTIYF.

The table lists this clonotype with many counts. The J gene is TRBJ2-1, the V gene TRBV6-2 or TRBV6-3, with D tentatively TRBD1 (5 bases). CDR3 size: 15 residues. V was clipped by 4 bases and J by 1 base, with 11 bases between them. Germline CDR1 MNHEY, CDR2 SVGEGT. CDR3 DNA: TGTGCCAGCAGTTGGGGCGCGGCATCCTACAATGAGCAGTTCTTC. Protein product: CASSWGAASYNEQFF.

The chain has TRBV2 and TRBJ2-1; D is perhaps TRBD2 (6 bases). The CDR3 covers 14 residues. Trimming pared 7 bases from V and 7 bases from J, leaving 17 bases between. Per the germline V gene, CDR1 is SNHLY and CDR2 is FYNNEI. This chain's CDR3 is CASKGAGLANEQFF. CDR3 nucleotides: TGTGCCAGCAAGGGCGCGGGCCTAGCGAATGAGCAGTTCTTC. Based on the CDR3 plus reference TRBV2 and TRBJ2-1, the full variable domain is EPEVTQTPSHQVTQMGQEVILRCVPISNHLYFYWYRQILGQKVEFLVSFYNNEISEKSEIFDDQFSVERPDGSNFTLKIRSTKLEDSAMYFCASKGAGLANEQFFGPGTRLTVL.

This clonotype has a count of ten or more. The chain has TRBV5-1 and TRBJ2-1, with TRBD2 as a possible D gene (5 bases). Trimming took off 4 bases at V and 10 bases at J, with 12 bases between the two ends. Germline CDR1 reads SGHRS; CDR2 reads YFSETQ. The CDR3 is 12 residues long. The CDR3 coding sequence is TGCGCCAGCAGCGTGGACTCCCCAGAGCAGTTCTTC. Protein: CASSVDSPEQFF.

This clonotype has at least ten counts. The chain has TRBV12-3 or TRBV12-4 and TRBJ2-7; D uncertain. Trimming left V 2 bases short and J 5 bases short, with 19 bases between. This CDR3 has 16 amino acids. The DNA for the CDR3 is TGTGCCAGCAGTTTAATTGATCCGCTCACCGCCCACGAGCAGTACTTC. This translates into CASSLIDPLTAHEQYF.

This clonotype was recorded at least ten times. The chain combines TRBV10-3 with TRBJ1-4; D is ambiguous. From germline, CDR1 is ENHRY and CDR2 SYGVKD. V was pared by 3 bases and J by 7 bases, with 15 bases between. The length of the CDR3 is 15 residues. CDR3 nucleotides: TGTGCCATCAGTGACCCCGCAGGCCGCGGTGAAAAACTGTTTTTT. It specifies CAISDPAGRGEKLFF.

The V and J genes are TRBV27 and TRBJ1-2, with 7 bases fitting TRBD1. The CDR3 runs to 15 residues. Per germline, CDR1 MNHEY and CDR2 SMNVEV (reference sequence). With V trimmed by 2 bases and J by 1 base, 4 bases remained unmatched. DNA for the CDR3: TGTGCCAGCAGTTTACTGGGACAGCTTAACTATGGCTACACCTTC. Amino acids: CASSLLGQLNYGYTF.

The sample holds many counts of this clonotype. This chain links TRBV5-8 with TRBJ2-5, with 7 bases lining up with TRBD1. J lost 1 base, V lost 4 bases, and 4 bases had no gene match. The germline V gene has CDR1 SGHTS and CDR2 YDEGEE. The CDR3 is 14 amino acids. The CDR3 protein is CASSKGQSQETQYF. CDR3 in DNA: TGTGCCAGCAGCAAGGGACAGAGCCAAGAGACCCAGTACTTC.

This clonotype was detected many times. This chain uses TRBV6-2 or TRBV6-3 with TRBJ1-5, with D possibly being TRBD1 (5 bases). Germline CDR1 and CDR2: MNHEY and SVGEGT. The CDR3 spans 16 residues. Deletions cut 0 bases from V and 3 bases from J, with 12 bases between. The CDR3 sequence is CASSYSGLPVNQPQHF. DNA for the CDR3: TGTGCCAGCAGTTACTCGGGACTTCCCGTCAATCAGCCCCAGCATTTT.

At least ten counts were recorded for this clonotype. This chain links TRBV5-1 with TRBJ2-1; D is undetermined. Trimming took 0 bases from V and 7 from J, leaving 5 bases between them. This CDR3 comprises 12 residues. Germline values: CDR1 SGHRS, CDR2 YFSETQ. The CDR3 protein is CASSLVANEQFF. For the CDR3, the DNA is TGCGCCAGCAGCTTGGTTGCAAATGAGCAGTTCTTC. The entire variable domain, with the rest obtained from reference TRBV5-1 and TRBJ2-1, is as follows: KAGVTQTPRYLIKTRGQQVTLSCSPISGHRSVSWYQQTPGQGLQFLFEYFSETQRNKGNFPGRFSGRQFSNSRSEMNVSTLELGDSALYLCASSLVANEQFFGPGTRLTVL.

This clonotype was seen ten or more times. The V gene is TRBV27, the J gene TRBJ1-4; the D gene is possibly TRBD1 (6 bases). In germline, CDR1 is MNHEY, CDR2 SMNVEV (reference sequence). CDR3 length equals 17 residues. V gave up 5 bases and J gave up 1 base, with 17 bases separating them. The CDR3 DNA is TGTGCCAGCAGTCCCCAGGGGTTTAGTCTAACTAATGAAAAACTGTTTTTT. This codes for CASSPQGFSLTNEKLFF.

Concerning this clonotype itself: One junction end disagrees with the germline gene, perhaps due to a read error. This chain's CDR3 is CAIGDGGGGLAHEQYF. The CDR3 coding sequence is TGTGCCATCGGTGACGGGGGTGGAGGACTAGCCCACGAGCAGTACTTC. The chain has TRBV10-3 and TRBJ2-7; TRBD2 matches 8 bases. CDR1 is ENHRY, CDR2 SYGVKD, per germline. The length of the CDR3 is 16 residues.

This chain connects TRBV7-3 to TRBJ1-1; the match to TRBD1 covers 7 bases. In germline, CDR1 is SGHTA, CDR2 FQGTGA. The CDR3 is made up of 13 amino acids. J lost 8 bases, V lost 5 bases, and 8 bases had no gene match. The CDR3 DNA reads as TGTGCCAGCAGCCCAAGGAGGGACAGCGAAGCTTTCTTT. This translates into CASSPRRDSEAFF. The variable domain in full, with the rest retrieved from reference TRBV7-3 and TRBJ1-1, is GAGVSQTPSNKVTEKGKYVELRCDPISGHTALYWYRQSLGQGPEFLIYFQGTGAADDSGLPNDRFFAVRPEGSVSTLKIQRTERGDSAVYLCASSPRRDSEAFFGQGTRLTVV.

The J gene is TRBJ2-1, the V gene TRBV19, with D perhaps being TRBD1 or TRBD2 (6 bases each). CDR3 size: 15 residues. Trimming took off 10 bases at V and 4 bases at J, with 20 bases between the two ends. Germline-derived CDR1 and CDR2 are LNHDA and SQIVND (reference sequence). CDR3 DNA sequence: TGTGCCACCGAAGTCGGCGAGGGGGGATACAATGAGCAGTTCTTC. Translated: CATEVGEGGYNEQFF.

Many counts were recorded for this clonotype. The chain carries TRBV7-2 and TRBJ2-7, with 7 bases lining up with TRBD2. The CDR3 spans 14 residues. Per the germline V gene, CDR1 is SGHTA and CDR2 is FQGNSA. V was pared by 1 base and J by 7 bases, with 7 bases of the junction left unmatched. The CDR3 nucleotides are TGTGCCAGCAGCTTAGTTCCATGGGGGGGGGAGCAGTACTTC. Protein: CASSLVPWGGEQYF.

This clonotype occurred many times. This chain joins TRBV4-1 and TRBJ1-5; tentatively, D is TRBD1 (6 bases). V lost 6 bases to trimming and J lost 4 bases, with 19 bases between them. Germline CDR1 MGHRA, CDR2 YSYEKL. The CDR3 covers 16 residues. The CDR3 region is CASRKRAGDMNQPQHF. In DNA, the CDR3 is TGCGCCAGCAGGAAAAGGGCAGGGGATATGAATCAGCCCCAGCATTTT.